This paragraph covers one TCR beta chain sequence. Antigen: not known. V was cut by 2 bases and J by 3 bases, with 7 bases left in between. CDR1 is SGHRS, CDR2 YFSETQ, per germline. The CDR3 runs to 13 residues. This specimen comes from a study of cytomegalovirus exposure and HLA in healthy donors. Study-wide findings and caveats: Later analysis demonstrated an association between a missense DCLRE1C variant and TCR beta V- and J-gene trimming. Specificity for CMV antigens was confirmed in vitro for a few of the CMV-associated chains.

PCR was performed using 60 Vbeta and 13 Jbeta primers. TCRdb keeps only in-frame clones here, not all; method: immunoSEQ multiplex PCR. In the table there are about 150,000 clones, 80% of which are singletons. The chain couples TRBV5-1 to TRBJ2-3; D call uncertain. The clonotype was recovered from a male donor in good health and CMV-seropositive. The sample taken for sequencing was PBMCs. This CDR3 is CASSFGQTDTQYF. In nucleotides, the CDR3 is TGCGCCAGCAGCTTTGGCCAGACAGATACGCAGTATTTT.